The sequence of this T cell receptor beta chain was determined in a study of cytomegalovirus exposure and HLA in healthy donors. Researchers ran the PCR with 60 Vbeta and 13 Jbeta primers. Assay: immunoSEQ multiplex PCR; the TCRdb copy retains only in-frame clones and omits some. The table has about 72,000 clones, almost 85% seen once. V shed 0 bases and J shed 13 bases, with 13 bases lying between them. This CDR3 is built from 13 residues. Germline assignment: CDR1 LGHNA and CDR2 YNFKEQ. The V and J genes are TRBV4-2 and TRBJ1-5; D is unclear. The receptor comes from a man younger than 35 in good health and CMV-seronegative. Sample: PBMCs. CDR3 loop: CASSQDLTRKQHF. The CDR3 nucleotides read TGTGCCAGCAGCCAAGATTTGACAAGAAAGCAGCATTTT.